This T cell receptor beta chain was recovered during a study of blood T cell repertoires in COVID-19. The CDR3 covers 16 residues. Germline V gene sequence: CDR1 MDHEN, CDR2 SYDVKM. The V and J ends lost 5 bases and 4 bases respectively, with 17 bases between them. Libraries were prepared by immunoSEQ multiplex PCR; TCRdb keeps only in-frame clonotypes and omits some of them. The sample carries about 120,000 clones, around 81% recorded once. The sequencing sample was made of peripheral blood. This clonotype was obtained from a man under 40 with COVID-19, enrolled during active disease. The chain carries TRBV28 and TRBJ2-2; a weak D match, TRBD2 (5 bases). CDR3 sequence: CASSPLRTRGTGELFF. The CDR3 DNA reads as TGTGCCAGCAGTCCGCTACGTACACGGGGCACCGGGGAGCTGTTTTTT. Supplemented by reference TRBV28 and TRBJ2-2, the full variable domain reads DVKVTQSSRYLVKRTGEKVFLECVQDMDHENMFWYRQDPGLGLRLIYFSYDVKMKEKGDIPEGYSVSREKKERFSLILESASTNQTSMYLCASSPLRTRGTGELFFGEGSRLTVL.